This T cell receptor (beta chain) was sequenced in a study of T cell responses to AZD1222 COVID-19 vaccine. Study observations and caveats: Clonal diversity may have been underestimated in mostly white British donors.

The protocol was immunoSEQ multiplex PCR, while the TCRdb copy is restricted to in-frame clones and leaves out a portion. The repertoire consists of 75,000 to 95,000 clones, with approximately 81% occurring once and the leading ten covering more than 4%. The junction had 10 bases not matched to a gene; V was cut back by 5 bases and J by 2 bases. The germline gives CDR1 SGHRS, CDR2 YFSETQ. The CDR3 runs 17 residues. In regard to this clone: Its specificity is not known.

The sequenced sample was peripheral blood, obtained 28 days after the second AZD1222 dose. This chain uses TRBV5-1 with TRBJ2-3; 11 bases match TRBD2. The sequence derives from an adult who received the AZD1222 COVID-19 vaccine. This chain's CDR3 is CASRGPGLAENTDTQYF. In DNA form, the CDR3 reads TGCGCCAGCAGAGGGCCGGGACTAGCGGAGAACACAGATACGCAGTATTTT.